This T cell receptor beta chain was captured in a study of blood T cell repertoires in COVID-19. Libraries were prepared by immunoSEQ multiplex PCR; TCRdb keeps only in-frame clonotypes and omits some of them. The sample lists 63,000 or so clones, about 88% occurring once. In germline, CDR1 is SQVTM, CDR2 ANQGSEA. V lost 6 bases and J 1 base, leaving 12 bases between the germline ends. The CDR3 has 13 residues. This sequence was found in a man between 65 and 80 years old with active COVID-19. Sequenced: peripheral blood. The V gene is TRBV29-1, the J gene TRBJ1-1; perhaps TRBD1 as D (5 bases). CDR3 nucleotide sequence: TGCAGCGTGGCCGGGGGAAAGAACACTGAAGCTTTCTTT. This sequence encodes CSVAGGKNTEAFF. Complete variable domain (other parts from reference TRBV29-1 and TRBJ1-1): SAVISQKPSRDICQRGTSLTIQCQVDSQVTMMFWYRQQPGQSLTLIATANQGSEATYESGFVIDKFPISRPNLTFSTLTVSNMSPEDSSIYLCSVAGGKNTEAFFGQGTRLTVV.